This TCR beta chain originates from a study of T cell responses to AZD1222 COVID-19 vaccine. Notes on this clone: Its antigen is unidentified.

Clones were read by immunoSEQ multiplex PCR, and TCRdb kept only the in-frame ones, dropping some. The sample has 80,000 or so clones; 87% are singletons. CDR1 is SEHNR and CDR2 is FQNEAQ in the germline V gene (reference sequence). Trimming removed 2 bases from V and 4 bases from J; junction bases left unmatched: 13. The CDR3 contains 18 residues. Overall study results and limits: CD4 TCRs covered the whole spike, strongest at regions 160-218 and 743-854.

The rearrangement uses TRBV7-9 and TRBJ1-4; 7 bases are a match to TRBD1. The source of this sequence is an adult in good health. The sequencing here drew on peripheral blood, taken on day 0 of AZD1222 vaccination. The CDR3 DNA reads TGTGCCAGCAGCTTATTGTGGACAGGTGGAGAAGTTAATGAAAAACTGTTTTTT. Its translation: CASSLLWTGGEVNEKLFF.